This entry describes one T cell receptor (beta chain). This sample is drawn from a study of shared clonotypes between healthy human individuals. Turning to the study itself: CD4 naive cells filled three plates per donor, CD4 memory three, CD8 naive two and CD8 memory one.

The authors loaded roughly 200 ng DNA, some 32,000 T cell genomes, into sorted-subset replicate PCRs. This table comes from immunoSEQ multiplex PCR, and its TCRdb copy is limited to in-frame clones, with some not included. Here the sample spans over 850,000 clones, approximately 80% being singletons. Sequencing was carried out using memory CD4+ T cells from PBMCs. The subset is: CD45RA-negative fraction. This receptor was obtained from a man between 18 and 35 years old in good health. Some clones in this sample may be carry-over from other donors' samples.

The CDR3 is CASSVDPFSYEQYF. In nucleotides, the CDR3 is TGTGCCAGCAGCGTAGACCCCTTCTCCTACGAGCAGTACTTC. The V call is TRBV9, the J call TRBJ2-7; no definite D call. CDR3 size: 14 residues. Germline V CDR1 and CDR2: SGDLS, YYNGEE. The V end was cut by 0 bases, the J end by 0 bases, with 7 bases between.